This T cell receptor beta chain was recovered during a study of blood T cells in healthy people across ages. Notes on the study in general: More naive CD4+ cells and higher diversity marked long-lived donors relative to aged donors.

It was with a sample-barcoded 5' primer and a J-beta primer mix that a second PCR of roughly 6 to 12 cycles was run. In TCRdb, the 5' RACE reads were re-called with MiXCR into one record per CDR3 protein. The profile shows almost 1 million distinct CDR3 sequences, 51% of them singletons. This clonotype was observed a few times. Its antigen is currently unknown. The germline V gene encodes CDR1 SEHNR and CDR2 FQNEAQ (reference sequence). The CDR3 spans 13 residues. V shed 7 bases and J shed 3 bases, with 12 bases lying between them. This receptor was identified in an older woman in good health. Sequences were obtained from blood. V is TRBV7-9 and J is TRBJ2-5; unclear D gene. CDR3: CASIPLAKETQYF. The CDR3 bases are TGTGCCAGCATCCCGCTGGCTAAAGAGACCCAGTACTTC.